This T cell receptor (beta chain) was obtained from a study of blood T cell repertoires in COVID-19. Here immunoSEQ multiplex PCR was the method, and the copy in TCRdb shows in-frame clones only, minus some. The sample has 28,000 or so clones, just over 85% seen once. This clone was recorded a few times. V gave up 4 bases and J gave up 5 bases; unmatched junction bases: 5. The CDR3 has 15 amino acids. CDR1 and CDR2 from the germline V gene are LGHDT and YNNKEL (reference sequence). The chain uses TRBV3-1 (or the pseudogene TRBV3-2) and TRBJ1-5, with 10 positions matching TRBD1. The origin of this receptor is a human donor in a cohort sampled during active COVID-19. Sequencing input: peripheral blood. The CDR3 sequence is CASSLRQGAYQPQHF. DNA of the CDR3: TGTGCCAGCAGCCTTCGACAGGGGGCTTATCAGCCCCAGCATTTT.